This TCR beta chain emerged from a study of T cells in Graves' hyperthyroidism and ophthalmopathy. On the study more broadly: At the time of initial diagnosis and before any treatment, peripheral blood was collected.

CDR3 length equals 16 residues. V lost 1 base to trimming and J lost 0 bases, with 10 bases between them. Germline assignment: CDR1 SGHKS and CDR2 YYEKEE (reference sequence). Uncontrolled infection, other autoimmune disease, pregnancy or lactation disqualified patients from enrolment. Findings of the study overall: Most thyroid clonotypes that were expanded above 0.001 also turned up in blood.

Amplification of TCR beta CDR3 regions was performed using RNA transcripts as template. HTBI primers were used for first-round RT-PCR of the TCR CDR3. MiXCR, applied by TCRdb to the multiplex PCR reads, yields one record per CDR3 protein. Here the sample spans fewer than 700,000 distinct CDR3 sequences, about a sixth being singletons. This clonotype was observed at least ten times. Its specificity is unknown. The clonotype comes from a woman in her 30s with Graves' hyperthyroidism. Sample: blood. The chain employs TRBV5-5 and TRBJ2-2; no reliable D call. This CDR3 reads CASSLRGVANTGELFF. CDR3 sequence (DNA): TGTGCCAGCAGCTTGCGTGGAGTCGCGAACACCGGGGAGCTGTTTTTT.